The clone carrying this T cell receptor beta chain was seen repeatedly, ten times or more. Its target is not known. These data are taken from a study of T-cell reconstitution after alpha-beta-depleted transplantation in children. The TCRbeta library incorporated unique molecular identifiers. A single record per CDR3 protein comes from TCRdb applying MiXCR to the PCR reads. The profile shows about 170,000 distinct CDR3 sequences, approximately 10% of them singletons. Whole-study findings and limits: T-cell numbers and diversity one year post-transplant derived largely from freshly generated T cells. Surviving recipient T cells and intrathymic progenitors accounted for some patients' high TCRbeta diversity at day 60.

The sequenced sample was PBMCs, obtained before TCRalphabeta/CD19-depleted stem cell transplant. This receptor was taken from a boy younger than 10 with acute myeloid leukemia, due to receive a stem cell transplant.

The CDR3: CAWSVGQTGELFF. Here the CDR3 DNA reads TGTGCCTGGAGTGTAGGACAGACCGGGGAGCTGTTTTTT. The J gene is TRBJ2-2, the V gene TRBV30, with D perhaps matching TRBD1 (6 bases). The CDR3 contains 13 residues. The germline CDR1 and CDR2 sequences are GTSNPN and SVGIG (reference sequence). V lost 0 bases, J lost 5 bases, and 7 bases lay in between.